What follows are 28 T cell receptor beta chains derived from one specimen sequenced in a study of T cell responses to AZD1222 COVID-19 vaccine. Method: immunoSEQ multiplex PCR; TCRdb's copy keeps in-frame clones and lacks some. The sample lists around 94,000 clones, around nine tenths occurring once. This material consisted of peripheral blood, taken on day 0 of AZD1222 vaccination. These receptors all come from an adult in good health.

This rearrangement joins TRBV7-2 to TRBJ1-4, with a tentative D call TRBD1 (5 bases). This CDR3 spans 15 amino acids. Trimming removed 4 bases at V and 3 bases at J, with 12 bases between. CDR1 and CDR2 (germline): SGHTA, FQGNSA. The CDR3 reads CASSSDRVPNEKLFF. CDR3 nucleotides: TGTGCCAGCAGCTCAGACAGAGTACCTAATGAAAAACTGTTTTTT.

This clone was seen just once. This sequence joins TRBV30 and TRBJ1-2; 7 bases match TRBD1. The V gene's germline CDR1 is GTSNPN and CDR2 SVGIG (reference sequence). The CDR3 totals 12 residues. Losses at the gene ends were 8 bases for V and 4 bases for J; bases not matched to a gene: 7. CDR3 sequence (DNA): TGTGCCCGGGACAGATTACCCTATGGCTACACCTTC. Translation: CARDRLPYGYTF.

The chain combines TRBV29-1 with TRBJ1-2; D is unresolved. V lost 7 bases and J 2 bases, leaving 14 bases between the germline ends. Germline CDR1 is SQVTM and CDR2 is ANQGSEA. The CDR3 extends over 13 amino acids. CDR3 DNA: TGCAGCGCCCCATCGGGAGCAAACTATGGCTACACCTTC. Translation gives CSAPSGANYGYTF.

The rearrangement joins TRBV3-1 (or the pseudogene TRBV3-2) to TRBJ1-5; 8 bases match TRBD1. The CDR3 length is 17 residues. Germline V gives CDR1 LGHDT, CDR2 YNNKEL (reference sequence). The V segment lost 4 bases and the J segment 0 bases; nucleotides outside the gene matches: 8. This CDR3 reads CASSPIWTGHSNQPQHF. The CDR3 DNA sequence: TGTGCCAGCAGCCCGATATGGACAGGGCATAGCAATCAGCCCCAGCATTTT.

Only one count was recorded for this clone. The chain uses TRBV4-1 and TRBJ1-5, with no clear D. The CDR3 is made up of 14 amino acids. From germline, CDR1 is MGHRA and CDR2 YSYEKL. V lost 4 bases to trimming and J lost 6 bases, with 13 bases between them. The CDR3 coding sequence is TGCGCCAGCAGCCCTAGGATCTCGGGTCAGCCCCAGCATTTT. Translated: CASSPRISGQPQHF.

The chain recombines TRBV5-1 with TRBJ2-3, with D perhaps matching TRBD1 (5 bases). V was trimmed by 7 bases and J by 0 bases, leaving 15 bases between them. The CDR3 is 15 residues long. CDR1 and CDR2 from the germline V gene are SGHRS and YFSETQ. The CDR3 coding sequence is TGCGCCAGCGCTTTGCTAGGGGCTAGCACAGATACGCAGTATTTT. Its protein is CASALLGASTDTQYF.

This sequence joins TRBV2 and TRBJ1-2, with D unresolved. The CDR3 consists of 12 residues. V dropped 2 bases and J dropped 3 bases, with 4 bases sitting between them. Germline-derived CDR1 and CDR2 are SNHLY and FYNNEI. CDR3 loop: CASSELYYGYTF. The CDR3 region has the DNA TGTGCCAGCAGTGAACTCTACTATGGCTACACCTTC. The entire variable domain, with the rest obtained from reference TRBV2 and TRBJ1-2, is as follows: EPEVTQTPSHQVTQMGQEVILRCVPISNHLYFYWYRQILGQKVEFLVSFYNNEISEKSEIFDDQFSVERPDGSNFTLKIRSTKLEDSAMYFCASSELYYGYTFGSGTRLTVV.

This clone was seen only once. The J gene is TRBJ2-7, the V gene TRBV5-6; 9 nucleotides align to TRBD1. The V gene end was trimmed by 2 bases and the J gene end by 7 bases; junction bases not matched to a gene: 7. CDR1 is SGHDT and CDR2 is YYEEEE in the germline V gene. The CDR3 loop spans 14 amino acids. The CDR3 here is CASSFFGQGREQYF. For the CDR3, the DNA is TGTGCCAGCAGCTTTTTCGGACAGGGGAGAGAGCAGTACTTC.

This clone was detected only once. The chain employs TRBV7-8 and TRBJ2-7; 8 bases map to TRBD1. The length of the CDR3 is 14 residues. Germline V gene lookup returns CDR1 SGHVS and CDR2 FQNEAQ. V was clipped by 1 base and J by 1 base; unmatched bases: 0. The DNA of the CDR3 is TGTGCCAGCAGCTTAGGGACAGGGTCCTACGAGCAGTACTTC. Translation: CASSLGTGSYEQYF.

The chain has TRBV7-3 and TRBJ2-2, with TRBD2 matching 9 bases. The CDR3 covers 18 residues. CDR1 is SGHTA, CDR2 FQGTGA, per germline. V was pared by 2 bases and J by 1 base, with 8 bases of the junction left unmatched. The CDR3 nucleotides are TGTGCCAGCAGCTTATTTCAGGCACTAGCGGGGAACACCGGGGAGCTGTTTTTT. Protein product: CASSLFQALAGNTGELFF.

The rearrangement joins TRBV28 to TRBJ1-5, with D unresolved. The CDR3 has 13 amino acids. V dropped 2 bases and J dropped 6 bases, with 8 bases sitting between them. The germline gives CDR1 MDHEN, CDR2 SYDVKM. As DNA, the CDR3 is TGTGCCAGCAGTTTAGGGTTTGTTCAGCCCCAGCATTTT. Its translation: CASSLGFVQPQHF.

This clone was observed a handful of times. The V and J genes are TRBV6-5 and TRBJ1-2, with a tentative D call TRBD1 (6 bases). The CDR3 consists of 13 residues. Looked up from germline, CDR1 is MNHEY and CDR2 is SVGAGI. V lost 6 bases to trimming and J lost 5 bases, with 13 bases between them. The CDR3: CASRRTDPYGYTF. In DNA form, the CDR3 reads TGTGCCAGCAGGAGGACAGATCCTTATGGCTACACCTTC.

This rearrangement joins TRBV20-1 to TRBJ1-5; D not certain. Germline CDR1 DFQATT, CDR2 SNEGSKA (reference sequence). The CDR3 extends over 10 amino acids. V shed 5 bases and J shed 8 bases, with 7 bases lying between them. The CDR3 coding sequence is TGCAGTGCTGGCCGAGAGCCCCAGCATTTT. Amino acids: CSAGREPQHF.

The chain carries TRBV6-5 and TRBJ1-3, with D perhaps TRBD1 (6 bases). CDR1 and CDR2 from the germline V gene are MNHEY and SVGAGI. There are 14 residues in the CDR3. V was clipped by 6 bases and J by 2 bases, with 11 bases between them. CDR3 region: CASRLGGAGNTIYF. The CDR3 DNA is TGTGCCAGCAGACTAGGGGGAGCTGGAAACACCATATATTTT.

This clone was counted once. CDR3 loop: CASSEVKRGDQETQYF. The CDR3 nucleotides are TGTGCCAGCAGTGAAGTTAAGCGGGGGGACCAAGAGACCCAGTACTTC. The rearrangement joins TRBV2 to TRBJ2-5, with 9 bases identical to TRBD2. Germline CDR1 is SNHLY and CDR2 is FYNNEI. With V trimmed by 1 base and J by 0 bases, 3 bases remained unmatched. This CDR3 is 16 amino acids long.

The J gene is TRBJ1-2, the V gene TRBV6-1; a weak D match, TRBD1 (5 bases). The CDR3 sequence is 15 residues long. With 0 bases removed from V and 8 bases from J, the gap between germline ends came to 16 bases. Germline V gene data show CDR1 as MNHNS and CDR2 as SASEGT. Here the CDR3 reads CASSEAFHRTQGYTF. The CDR3 region has the DNA TGTGCCAGCAGTGAAGCTTTTCACAGGACTCAAGGCTACACCTTC.

This clone came up once. This chain connects TRBV6-5 to TRBJ1-2; 8 bases are a match to TRBD1. The length of the CDR3 is 13 residues. From germline, CDR1 is MNHEY and CDR2 SVGAGI. V gave up 7 bases and J gave up 7 bases; unmatched junction bases: 8. CDR3 DNA sequence: TGTGCCAGCACCAGGACAGGGTCGTTTGGCTACACCTTC. Residues: CASTRTGSFGYTF.

The chain joins TRBV12-3 or TRBV12-4 to TRBJ2-1; D gene unclear. V was trimmed by 1 base and J by 13 bases, leaving 11 bases between them. This CDR3 is 12 amino acids long. CDR3 in DNA: TGTGCCAGCAGTTTAGATGGGCAACTCCAGTTCTTC. Its translation: CASSLDGQLQFF.

This rearrangement joins TRBV7-2 to TRBJ2-3, with D maybe TRBD2 (6 bases). The CDR3 has 16 residues. Germline V CDR1 and CDR2: SGHTA, FQGNSA. V dropped 7 bases and J dropped 4 bases, with 21 bases sitting between them. This chain's CDR3 is CASNTHRGGVADTQYF. The CDR3 region has the DNA TGTGCCAGCAACACACATCGGGGCGGGGTCGCAGATACGCAGTATTTT.

V and J are TRBV27 and TRBJ2-2; the D is unclear. This CDR3 contains 16 residues. The germline gives CDR1 MNHEY, CDR2 SMNVEV (reference sequence). V was trimmed by 5 bases and J by 5 bases, leaving 18 bases between them. Here the CDR3 reads CASSPRPPFGTGELFF. CDR3 sequence (DNA): TGTGCCAGCAGTCCCCGACCCCCTTTCGGGACCGGGGAGCTGTTTTTT.

The CDR3 here is CASSLSGRGWKSEAFF. CDR3 sequence (DNA): TGTGCCAGCAGCTTAAGCGGCAGGGGGTGGAAATCCGAAGCTTTCTTT. The J gene is TRBJ1-1, the V gene TRBV11-3, with TRBD1 identical over 7 bases. This CDR3 region has 16 residues. The V gene end was trimmed by 2 bases and the J gene end by 8 bases; junction bases not matched to a gene: 14. Germline V gives CDR1 SGHNT, CDR2 YENEEA.

This clone was seen a handful of times. This sample also contains other DNA sequences that code for the same CDR3. V usage is TRBV15 and J usage is TRBJ2-7, with TRBD1 matching 11 bases. This CDR3 has 15 residues. With V trimmed by 8 bases and J by 0 bases, 6 bases remained unmatched. Germline V gives CDR1 LNHNV, CDR2 YYDKDF (reference sequence). CDR3: CATSRDRGSSYEQYF. In nucleotides, the CDR3 is TGTGCCACCTCCCGGGACAGGGGGAGCTCCTACGAGCAGTACTTC. The full variable domain, completed using reference TRBV15 and TRBJ2-7, is DAMVIQNPRYQVTQFGKPVTLSCSQTLNHNVMYWYQQKSSQAPKLLFHYYDKDFNNEADTPDNFQSRRPNTSFCFLDIRSPGLGDTAMYLCATSRDRGSSYEQYFGPGTRLTVT.

The J gene is TRBJ1-2, the V gene TRBV2; tentative D call: TRBD1 (6 bases). Trimming shortened V by 6 bases and J by 2 bases, and 13 bases separated the two germline ends. In germline, CDR1 is SNHLY, CDR2 FYNNEI. CDR3 length equals 14 residues. CDR3 region: CASREQGGNYGYTF. In DNA form, the CDR3 reads TGTGCCAGCAGGGAACAAGGGGGAAACTATGGCTACACCTTC.

The DNA for the CDR3 is TGTGCCTGGAGTGTAGAACTATCCTATAATTCACCCCTCCACTTT. Encoded protein: CAWSVELSYNSPLHF. This chain connects TRBV30 to TRBJ1-6; D ambiguous. The germline gives CDR1 GTSNPN, CDR2 SVGIG (reference sequence). Trimming took 0 bases from V and 1 from J, leaving 7 bases between them. The length of the CDR3 is 15 residues.

In this sample, this clone turned up a few times. This rearrangement joins TRBV29-1 to TRBJ1-1; maybe TRBD1 (6 bases). Trimming removed 4 bases at V and 0 bases at J, with 21 bases between. The CDR3 is made up of 17 amino acids. Germline values: CDR1 SQVTM, CDR2 ANQGSEA. As DNA, the CDR3 is TGCAGCGTTGGGGGCGCACAGGGTTTTAACATGAACACTGAAGCTTTCTTT. It yields the protein CSVGGAQGFNMNTEAFF. Based on the CDR3 plus reference TRBV29-1 and TRBJ1-1, the full variable domain is SAVISQKPSRDICQRGTSLTIQCQVDSQVTMMFWYRQQPGQSLTLIATANQGSEATYESGFVIDKFPISRPNLTFSTLTVSNMSPEDSSIYLCSVGGAQGFNMNTEAFFGQGTRLTVV.

The chain joins TRBV7-2 to TRBJ1-3, with D possibly matching TRBD1 (6 bases). The CDR3 spans 15 residues. The germline V gene encodes CDR1 SGHTA and CDR2 FQGNSA. The germline V and J ends were trimmed by 4 bases and 0 bases, with 10 bases remaining between them. In nucleotides, the CDR3 is TGTGCCAGCAGCTGGGGGGCGGTCTCTGGAAACACCATATATTTT. Amino acid sequence: CASSWGAVSGNTIYF.

The chain combines TRBV11-3 with TRBJ2-1; D may be TRBD1 (6 bases). This CDR3 has 14 amino acids. V gave up 5 bases and J gave up 6 bases, with 14 bases separating them. Germline CDR1 SGHNT, CDR2 YENEEA. The CDR3: CASSPTGTLNEQFF. CDR3 bases: TGTGCCAGCAGCCCTACAGGGACCCTCAATGAGCAGTTCTTC.

The CDR3 spells CASSPEGLGYGYTF. The CDR3 DNA reads TGTGCCAGCAGCCCCGAAGGGCTCGGCTATGGCTACACCTTC. J is TRBJ1-2 and V is TRBV7-9; D is unclear. Trimming pared 5 bases from V and 4 bases from J, leaving 14 bases between. CDR1 is SEHNR and CDR2 is FQNEAQ in the germline V gene (reference sequence). The CDR3 contains 14 residues. The whole variable domain, remainder taken from reference TRBV7-9 and TRBJ1-2, is DTGVSQNPRHKITKRGQNVTFRCDPISEHNRLYWYRQTLGQGPEFLTYFQNEAQLEKSRLLSDRFSAERPKGSFSTLEIQRTEQGDSAMYLCASSPEGLGYGYTFGSGTRLTVV.